The source of this T cell receptor beta chain is a study of T cells in Graves' hyperthyroidism and ophthalmopathy. V shed 1 base and J 2 bases; nucleotides not matched to a gene: 10. The CDR3 length is 19 residues. Per the germline V gene, CDR1 is SGHRS and CDR2 is YFSETQ. In its sample, this clonotype was seen many times. Amplification of TCR beta CDR3 regions used RNA as the template. First-round RT-PCR with HTBI primers amplified the TCR CDR3 region. TCRdb re-analysed the multiplex PCR reads in MiXCR, keeping a single row per CDR3 protein. Of 280,000 or so distinct CDR3 sequences listed, over 12% are singletons.

This chain connects TRBV5-1 to TRBJ2-1, with 12 bases matching TRBD2. The sequenced sample was blood. The TCR comes from a woman between 45 and 60 years old with Graves' hyperthyroidism that later progressed to Graves' ophthalmopathy. Here the CDR3 reads CASSLFRLAGDPPYNEQFF. The CDR3 DNA sequence: TGCGCCAGCAGCTTGTTCCGACTAGCGGGGGACCCCCCCTACAATGAGCAGTTCTTC.